These T cell receptor beta chains were read from a single sample in a study of blood T cell repertoires in COVID-19. Assay used: immunoSEQ multiplex PCR; TCRdb lists only in-frame clones, some missing. The sample has under 300,000 clones, 75% to 90% seen once. Material: peripheral blood. These receptors were obtained from a woman between 40 and 50 years old who had recovered from COVID-19. CDR3s include the opening cysteine and the closing phenylalanine or tryptophan. D genes are given only for firm matches. Expanded clones get a size class; other rows say once, few or many, or leave the size out.

NA,NA,TRBV21-1,TRBJ1-2,CASSKGWGQGVLGYGYTF,TGTGCCAGCAGCAAAGGCTGGGGACAGGGCGTTTTAGGCTATGGCTACACCTTC
NA,NA,TRBV11-2,TRBJ2-2,CASSYALGELFF,TGTGCCAGCAGCTACGCACTCGGGGAGCTGTTTTTT
TRBD2,NA,TRBV29-1,TRBJ2-1,CSVEMAGGPGSEQFF,TGCAGCGTTGAGATGGCGGGAGGGCCAGGTAGTGAGCAGTTCTTC
NA,few,TRBV28,TRBJ1-5,CASSKTVGLNQPQHF,TGTGCCAGCAGTAAGACAGTCGGCCTCAATCAGCCCCAGCATTTT
TRBD2,NA,TRBV2,TRBJ2-1,CASTASGNNEQFF,TGTGCCAGCACGGCTAGCGGAAACAATGAGCAGTTCTTC
TRBD2,NA,TRBV15,TRBJ2-1,CATSRDRGSGNEQFF,TGTGCCACCAGCAGAGATCGCGGGAGTGGTAATGAGCAGTTCTTC
TRBD1,NA,TRBV28,TRBJ2-2,CASSFDGTVGRTGELFF,TGTGCCAGCAGTTTCGACGGGACAGTCGGACGCACCGGGGAGCTGTTTTTT
TRBD1,NA,TRBV28,TRBJ1-5,CASSPLFQPGQGDYSNQPQHF,TGTGCCAGCAGCCCCCTCTTTCAGCCGGGACAGGGGGACTATAGCAATCAGCCCCAGCATTTT
NA,NA,TRBV5-1,TRBJ2-1,CASSETGTGVGEQFF,TGCGCCAGCAGCGAAACCGGGACGGGGGTTGGTGAGCAGTTCTTC
NA,NA,TRBV2,TRBJ1-1,CASSERQAYTEAFF,TGTGCCAGCAGTGAAAGGCAGGCTTACACTGAAGCTTTCTTT
TRBD1,NA,TRBV2,TRBJ2-3,CASTSPLGQGIDTQYF,TGTGCCAGCACCTCACCCCTTGGACAGGGGATAGATACGCAGTATTTT
NA,NA,TRBV27,TRBJ1-1,CASSLTGRNTEAFF,TGTGCCAGCAGTTTAACAGGGCGCAACACTGAAGCTTTCTTT
TRBD1,NA,TRBV19,TRBJ1-5,CASSPDRGVRPQHF,TGTGCCAGTAGTCCCGACAGGGGTGTCAGGCCCCAGCATTTT
NA,NA,TRBV10-2,TRBJ1-5,CASSESTGAIQPQHF,TGCGCCAGCAGTGAGTCGACTGGGGCGATTCAGCCCCAGCATTTT
TRBD1,once,TRBV5-1,TRBJ1-1,CASSSGQDNTEAFF,TGCGCCAGCAGCTCAGGACAGGACAACACTGAAGCTTTCTTT
TRBD1,NA,TRBV7-2,TRBJ1-2,CASTAGQGDYGYTF,TGTGCCAGCACCGCGGGACAGGGAGACTATGGCTACACCTTC
NA,NA,TRBV28,TRBJ1-1,CASSYWNTEAFF,TGTGCCAGCAGTTACTGGAACACTGAAGCTTTCTTT
TRBD1,once,TRBV28,TRBJ1-2,CASSPGTGEGYTF,TGTGCCAGCAGTCCCGGGACAGGGGAGGGCTACACCTTC
TRBD2,NA,TRBV11-2,TRBJ2-1,CASSPRTSGRNEQFF,TGTGCCAGCAGCCCCCGGACTAGCGGCCGCAATGAGCAGTTCTTC
TRBD2,once,TRBV2,TRBJ2-2,CASAKGGLTGELFF,TGTGCCAGTGCCAAGGGAGGGCTAACCGGGGAGCTGTTTTTT
NA,NA,TRBV7-2,TRBJ1-2,CASSLRTQGGYGYTF,TGTGCCAGCAGCCTAAGAACTCAGGGTGGATATGGCTACACCTTC
NA,NA,TRBV13,TRBJ2-7,CASSPSLAYEQYF,TGTGCCAGCAGCCCTTCTTTAGCCTACGAGCAGTACTTC
NA,NA,TRBV5-4,TRBJ1-2,CASSLDRDLGYTF,TGTGCCAGCAGCTTGGACAGGGATTTGGGCTACACCTTC
TRBD1,NA,TRBV24-1,TRBJ2-3,CATSDAGQGADTQYF,TGTGCCACCAGTGATGCCGGACAGGGGGCAGATACGCAGTATTTT
NA,NA,TRBV7-8,TRBJ1-1,CASSSYYGLTTEAFF,TGTGCCAGCAGCTCATACTACGGATTAACCACTGAAGCTTTCTTT
TRBD1,NA,TRBV18,TRBJ1-1,CASSPPGQGITEAFF,TGTGCCAGCTCACCACCGGGACAGGGGATCACTGAAGCTTTCTTT
NA,NA,TRBV5-4,TRBJ1-3,CASSLVPSPGNTIYF,TGTGCCAGCAGCTTGGTCCCATCCCCTGGAAACACCATATATTTT
NA,NA,TRBV11-2,TRBJ1-3,CASSLGRGAGNTIYF,TGTGCCAGCAGCTTAGGTCGGGGGGCTGGAAACACCATATATTTT
TRBD2,NA,TRBV9,TRBJ2-3,CASSLTSGSTDTQYF,TGTGCCAGCAGCTTGACTAGCGGTAGCACAGATACGCAGTATTTT
TRBD2,NA,TRBV3-1/TRBV3-2,TRBJ2-5,CASSLSGNEETQYF,TGTGCCAGCAGTCTTAGCGGGAACGAAGAGACCCAGTACTTC
NA,NA,TRBV6-5,TRBJ1-3,CASSSRRGISGNTIYF,TGTGCCAGCAGTTCTCGTAGGGGGATCTCTGGAAACACCATATATTTT
TRBD1,NA,TRBV3-1/TRBV3-2,TRBJ2-5,CASSQGTGQETQYF,TGTGCCAGCAGCCAAGGGACAGGGCAAGAGACCCAGTACTTC
TRBD2,NA,TRBV5-4,TRBJ2-2,CASSFSGGGTGELFF,TGTGCCAGCAGCTTCTCCGGGGGGGGGACCGGGGAGCTGTTTTTT
NA,NA,TRBV4-3,TRBJ2-6,CASSPLPDSGANVLTF,TGCGCCAGCAGCCCACTCCCTGACTCTGGGGCCAACGTCCTGACTTTC
NA,NA,TRBV11-2,TRBJ2-5,CASSPHRGGLEETQYF,TGTGCCAGCAGCCCCCATCGTGGGGGGTTGGAAGAGACCCAGTACTTC
TRBD2,NA,TRBV10-3,TRBJ2-1,CAISETTLAANYNEQFF,TGTGCCATCAGTGAGACCACCCTAGCGGCCAATTACAATGAGCAGTTCTTC